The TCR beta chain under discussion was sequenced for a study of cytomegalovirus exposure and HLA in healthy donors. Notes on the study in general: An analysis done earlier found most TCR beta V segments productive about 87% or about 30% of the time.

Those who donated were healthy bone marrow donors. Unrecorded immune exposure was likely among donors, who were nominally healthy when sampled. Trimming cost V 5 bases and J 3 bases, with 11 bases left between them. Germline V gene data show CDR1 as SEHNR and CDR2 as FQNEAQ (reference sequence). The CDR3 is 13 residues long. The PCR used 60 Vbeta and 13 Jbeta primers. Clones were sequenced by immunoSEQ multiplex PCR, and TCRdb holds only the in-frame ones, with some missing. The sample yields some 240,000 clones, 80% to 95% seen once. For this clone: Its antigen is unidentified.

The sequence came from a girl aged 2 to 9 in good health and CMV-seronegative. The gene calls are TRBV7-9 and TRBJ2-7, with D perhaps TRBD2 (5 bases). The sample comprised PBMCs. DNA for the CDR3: TGTGCCAGCAGCCCCCGTGGAGGCTACGAGCAGTACTTC. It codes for CASSPRGGYEQYF.